The 24 T cell receptor beta chains below come from one sample, sequenced in a study of blood T cell repertoires in COVID-19. Libraries were prepared by immunoSEQ multiplex PCR; TCRdb keeps only in-frame clonotypes and omits some of them. Of 150,000 to 200,000 clones listed, around four fifths are singletons. Sequencing was performed on peripheral blood. The receptors shown here come from an older woman with COVID-19, enrolled during active disease.

The gene calls are TRBV7-8 and TRBJ2-5; no definite D call. Trimming cost V 6 bases and J 7 bases, with 12 bases left between them. CDR1 and CDR2 (germline): SGHVS, FQNEAQ. This CDR3 comprises 12 residues. This CDR3 is CASSRERGTQYF. CDR3 DNA sequence: TGTGCCAGCAGTCGAGAGAGAGGGACCCAGTACTTC.

This clone was seen once. This chain links TRBV19 with TRBJ1-1; TRBD1 matches 7 bases. Germline CDR1 is LNHDA and CDR2 is SQIVND (reference sequence). CDR3 length: 12 residues. The J segment lost 13 bases and the V segment lost 2 bases, leaving 7 bases of the junction unmatched. The CDR3: CASSISTGYGFF. The CDR3 DNA is TGTGCCAGTAGTATATCGACAGGGTACGGTTTCTTT.

The chain joins TRBV3-1 (or the pseudogene TRBV3-2) to TRBJ1-1, with 9 bases identical to TRBD1. This CDR3 has 20 amino acids. J was trimmed by 4 bases and V by 0 bases; bases with no gene match: 18. Germline CDR1 is LGHDT and CDR2 is YNNKEL (reference sequence). CDR3 residues: CASSQDDIGVQGACSTEAFF. The CDR3 DNA is TGTGCCAGCAGCCAAGATGATATTGGCGTACAGGGGGCTTGTAGCACTGAAGCTTTCTTT.

The V call is TRBV27, the J call TRBJ2-2; 8 bases align to TRBD2. CDR3 length equals 17 residues. CDR1 is MNHEY, CDR2 SMNVEV, per germline (reference sequence). Trimming removed 5 bases from V and 4 bases from J; junction bases left unmatched: 12. CDR3 in amino acids: CASSTRRPGLGTGELFF. The CDR3 coding sequence is TGTGCCAGCAGTACAAGACGCCCGGGACTAGGCACCGGGGAGCTGTTTTTT.

The chain has TRBV5-4 and TRBJ1-2, with TRBD1 matching 7 bases. Looked up from germline, CDR1 is SGHNT and CDR2 is YYREEE (reference sequence). Trimming took 0 bases from V and 2 from J; bases not matched to a gene: 16. This CDR3 region has 19 residues. The chain's CDR3 is CASSLGGQGVIAQNYGYTF. In nucleotides, the CDR3 is TGTGCCAGCAGCTTGGGAGGTCAGGGGGTCATTGCCCAAAACTATGGCTACACCTTC. The full variable domain, completed using reference TRBV5-4 and TRBJ1-2, is ETGVTQSPTHLIKTRGQQVTLRCSSQSGHNTVSWYQQALGQGPQFIFQYYREEENGRGNFPPRFSGLQFPNYSSELNVNALELDDSALYLCASSLGGQGVIAQNYGYTFGSGTRLTVV.

This rearrangement joins TRBV10-3 to TRBJ1-6, with D tentatively TRBD1 (5 bases). Trimming removed 4 bases from V and 7 bases from J, with 11 bases in between. Germline loops: CDR1 ENHRY, CDR2 SYGVKD. There are 14 residues in the CDR3. CDR3 bases: TGTGCCATCAGTGCCACGGGGGGGAATTCACCCCTCCACTTT. It encodes CAISATGGNSPLHF.

This clone was seen more than once but under ten times. The sample has other DNA sequences that encode this CDR3 too. The chain links TRBV18 to TRBJ2-7; TRBD2 might be the D (5 bases). In germline, CDR1 is KGHSH, CDR2 LQKENI. The V end was cut by 3 bases, the J end by 6 bases, with 12 bases between. The CDR3 spans 13 residues. CDR3 coding DNA: TGTGCCAGCTCACCGCCCGGACGGGGCGAGCAGTACTTC. Its protein product is CASSPPGRGEQYF. The full variable domain, in which reference TRBV18 and TRBJ2-7 provide the parts outside the CDR3, is NAGVMQNPRHLVRRRGQEARLRCSPMKGHSHVYWYRQLPEEGLKFMVYLQKENIIDESGMPKERFSAEFPKEGPSILRIQQVVRGDSAAYFCASSPPGRGEQYFGPGTRLTVT.

V usage is TRBV28 and J usage is TRBJ1-5; D perhaps matches TRBD1 (5 bases). Germline values: CDR1 MDHEN, CDR2 SYDVKM. V was clipped by 7 bases and J by 7 bases, with 17 bases between them. This CDR3 comprises 14 residues. The CDR3 loop reads CASMRGGAGQPQHF. The CDR3 DNA reads TGTGCCAGCATGAGAGGCGGGGCTGGCCAGCCCCAGCATTTT.

The V and J genes are TRBV2 and TRBJ2-5; 13 nucleotides agree with TRBD2. Per germline, CDR1 SNHLY and CDR2 FYNNEI. Trimming at V came to 6 bases and at J to 0 bases, leaving 4 bases not matched to a gene. The CDR3 loop spans 16 amino acids. CDR3 residues: CASRRGTSGNQETQYF. The CDR3 DNA sequence: TGTGCCAGCAGGAGGGGGACTAGCGGGAACCAAGAGACCCAGTACTTC. Looking up the rest from reference TRBV2 and TRBJ2-5 gives the full variable domain: EPEVTQTPSHQVTQMGQEVILRCVPISNHLYFYWYRQILGQKVEFLVSFYNNEISEKSEIFDDQFSVERPDGSNFTLKIRSTKLEDSAMYFCASRRGTSGNQETQYFGPGTRLLVL.

The rearrangement links TRBV18 to TRBJ1-1, with 7 bases matching TRBD1. The CDR3 spans 14 residues. Germline CDR1 KGHSH, CDR2 LQKENI. After removal of 3 bases from V and 6 bases from J, the junction contained 7 bases not matched to a gene. CDR3 DNA sequence: TGTGCCAGCTCACCTCTGCCGGGACAGTCTGAAGCTTTCTTT. It codes for CASSPLPGQSEAFF.

V gene TRBV5-6 combines with J gene TRBJ2-7; no definite D call. Trimming took off 7 bases at V and 3 bases at J, with 11 bases between the two ends. Germline CDR1 SGHDT, CDR2 YYEEEE. The CDR3 has 12 residues. The CDR3 DNA reads as TGTGCCAGCGGGCGCGATGGCTACGAGCAGTACTTC. It translates to CASGRDGYEQYF.

The chain carries TRBV9 and TRBJ2-1, with D tentatively TRBD2 (5 bases). The CDR3 has 15 amino acids. CDR1 and CDR2 (germline): SGDLS, YYNGEE. Between the trimmed V and J ends, which lost 4 bases and 0 bases, there was a span of 11 bases. This chain's CDR3 is CASSPRAGSYNEQFF. The CDR3 DNA is TGTGCCAGCAGCCCCCGCGCGGGCTCCTACAATGAGCAGTTCTTC.

CDR3 protein: CASRTGDNEQYF. The DNA for the CDR3 is TGTGCCAGCCGAACAGGGGACAACGAGCAGTACTTC. This chain joins TRBV7-8 and TRBJ2-7, with TRBD1 identical over 7 bases. The CDR3 is 12 residues long. The germline CDR1 and CDR2 sequences are SGHVS and FQNEAQ. Losses at the gene ends were 8 bases for V and 5 bases for J; bases not matched to a gene: 6.

The chain is built from TRBV27 and TRBJ2-2; tentative D call: TRBD1 (6 bases). Germline CDR1 is MNHEY and CDR2 is SMNVEV (reference sequence). The CDR3 is 15 amino acids. Trimming left V 5 bases short and J 1 base short, with 11 bases between. The CDR3 DNA reads as TGTGCCAGCAGTCGGATACAGGGGAACACCGGGGAGCTGTTTTTT. Encoded protein: CASSRIQGNTGELFF.

The chain links TRBV10-1 to TRBJ2-1, with D possibly matching TRBD1 (6 bases). The V end lost 3 bases, the J end lost 2 bases, and 11 bases lay between the germline ends. Germline CDR1 reads WNHNN; CDR2 reads SYGVQD (reference sequence). The CDR3 is 15 amino acids. CDR3 sequence (DNA): TGCGCCAGCAGTGAAAACAGGGACCCCTACAATGAGCAGTTCTTC. As protein: CASSENRDPYNEQFF.

V is TRBV7-9 and J is TRBJ1-4, with a tentative D call TRBD1 (6 bases). The CDR3 covers 13 residues. CDR1 is SEHNR, CDR2 FQNEAQ, per germline (reference sequence). Trimming shortened V by 4 bases and J by 8 bases, and 11 bases separated the two germline ends. The CDR3 DNA reads TGTGCCAGCAGCTCTAGGGGGAACGAAAAACTGTTTTTT. It translates to CASSSRGNEKLFF.

This clone showed up just once. The chain has TRBV29-1 and TRBJ2-5, with D tentatively TRBD2 (6 bases). CDR1 SQVTM and CDR2 ANQGSEA come from the germline V gene. The ends were cut back, 4 bases at V and 5 bases at J, with 20 bases in the middle. There are 15 residues in the CDR3. CDR3 region: CSVGGGAGSMETQYF. The DNA of the CDR3 is TGCAGCGTTGGAGGCGGGGCGGGATCCATGGAGACCCAGTACTTC.

The chain is built from TRBV7-2 and TRBJ1-5, with a possible D match to TRBD1 (5 bases). Trimming pared 5 bases from V and 5 bases from J, leaving 16 bases between. The CDR3 is 15 amino acids. Germline CDR1 is SGHTA and CDR2 is FQGNSA. The DNA of the CDR3 is TGTGCCAGCAGCCCCCAAAGCAGGGTTGATCAGCCCCAGCATTTT. Residues: CASSPQSRVDQPQHF.

V gene TRBV27 combines with J gene TRBJ1-2; 7 positions agree with TRBD1. Germline assignment: CDR1 MNHEY and CDR2 SMNVEV (reference sequence). There are 14 residues in the CDR3. Trimming cost V 6 bases and J 6 bases; bases outside gene matches: 10. CDR3 sequence reads: CASRAAGGWDGYTF. The CDR3 DNA sequence: TGTGCCAGCAGGGCAGCAGGGGGATGGGATGGCTACACCTTC.

This chain connects TRBV5-1 to TRBJ1-1, with D hard to call. Looked up from germline, CDR1 is SGHRS and CDR2 is YFSETQ. The CDR3 has 15 amino acids. The germline V and J ends were trimmed by 4 bases and 6 bases, with 19 bases remaining between them. CDR3 DNA: TGCGCCAGCAGCGCCCTACGGGGTGGAGACGCTGAAGCTTTCTTT. Its translation is CASSALRGGDAEAFF.

The V gene is TRBV5-8, the J gene TRBJ1-5; no clear D. Germline V CDR1 and CDR2: SGHTS, YDEGEE. CDR3 length: 15 residues. Between the trimmed V and J ends, which lost 1 base and 3 bases, there was a span of 11 bases. The CDR3 loop is CASSLLRGPNQPQHF. CDR3 coding DNA: TGTGCCAGCAGCTTGTTACGAGGGCCCAATCAGCCCCAGCATTTT.

This clone was found a few times. This sequence joins TRBV18 and TRBJ2-2; no reliable D call. V gave up 2 bases and J gave up 4 bases, with 11 bases separating them. The germline V gene has CDR1 KGHSH and CDR2 LQKENI. This CDR3 contains 15 residues. CDR3 region: CASSPDRAGTGELFF. The DNA of the CDR3 is TGTGCCAGCTCACCAGATCGCGCTGGCACCGGGGAGCTGTTTTTT.

The chain uses TRBV5-6 and TRBJ2-4; D call uncertain. Germline lookup yields CDR1 SGHDT and CDR2 YYEEEE. The CDR3 loop spans 16 amino acids. The ends were cut back, 5 bases at V and 0 bases at J, with 15 bases in the middle. The chain's CDR3 is CASSLVELKAKNIQYF. DNA of the CDR3: TGTGCCAGCAGTCTTGTCGAGCTGAAAGCCAAAAACATTCAGTACTTC.

This chain joins TRBV5-4 and TRBJ1-2, with 7 bases fitting TRBD1. This CDR3 contains 13 residues. V gave up 4 bases and J gave up 4 bases; unmatched junction bases: 4. Germline V CDR1 and CDR2: SGHNT, YYREEE (reference sequence). The CDR3 loop is CASSTDRTYGYTF. Written as DNA, the CDR3 is TGTGCCAGCAGCACGGACAGGACCTATGGCTACACCTTC.